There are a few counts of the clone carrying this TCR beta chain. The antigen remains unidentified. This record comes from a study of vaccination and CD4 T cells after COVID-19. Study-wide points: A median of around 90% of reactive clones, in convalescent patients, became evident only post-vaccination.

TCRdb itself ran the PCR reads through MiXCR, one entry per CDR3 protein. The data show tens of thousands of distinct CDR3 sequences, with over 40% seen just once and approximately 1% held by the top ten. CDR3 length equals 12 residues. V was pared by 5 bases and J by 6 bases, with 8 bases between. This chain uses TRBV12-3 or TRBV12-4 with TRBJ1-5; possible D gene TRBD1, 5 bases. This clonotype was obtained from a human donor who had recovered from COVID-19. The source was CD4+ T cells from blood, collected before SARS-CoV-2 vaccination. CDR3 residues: CASSPGSQPQHF. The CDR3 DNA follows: TGTGCCAGCAGTCCAGGGAGTCAGCCCCAGCATTTT.